These 31 T cell receptor beta chains were sequenced from one sample in a study of blood T cells in healthy people across ages. The authors ran a second PCR of 7 to 11 cycles using a sample-barcoded 5' primer and a J-beta primer mix. TCRdb reprocessed the 5' RACE reads via MiXCR and lists one record per CDR3 protein. The table lists roughly 680,000 distinct CDR3 sequences, around 50% of them singletons. Sequencing was carried out using blood. The receptors derive from a woman of 80 years or more in good health.

As concerns this clonotype: This may be a read error: a much more frequent sequence differs by one nucleotide. V and J are TRBV5-1 and TRBJ2-5, with 7 nucleotides matching TRBD2. This CDR3 comprises 16 residues. CDR1 SGHRS and CDR2 YFSETQ come from the germline V gene. CDR3 protein: CAGSLGSWTSQETQYF. CDR3 DNA: TGCGCCGGCAGCTTAGGGTCCTGGACTAGCCAAGAGACCCAGTACTTC.

The chain employs TRBV14 and TRBJ2-7; TRBD2 aligns across 8 bases. The germline V gene encodes CDR1 SGHDN and CDR2 FVKESK. The ends lost 0 bases at V and 3 bases at J; junction bases unmatched: 10. The CDR3 loop spans 17 amino acids. CDR3 coding DNA: TGTGCCAGCAGCCAAGATAGGAAACGGGAGGGAGTCTACGAGCAGTACTTC. Translated, it gives CASSQDRKREGVYEQYF. Using reference TRBV14 and TRBJ2-7 for the parts outside the CDR3, the full variable domain is EAGVTQFPSHSVIEKGQTVTLRCDPISGHDNLYWYRRVMGKEIKFLLHFVKESKQDESGMPNNRFLAERTGGTYSTLKVQPAELEDSGVYFCASSQDRKREGVYEQYFGPGTRLTVT.

This sequence joins TRBV27 and TRBJ1-2; the D gene is possibly TRBD1 (5 bases). The CDR3 sequence is 14 residues long. Deletions cut 3 bases from V and 7 bases from J, with 15 bases between. Germline CDR1 reads MNHEY; CDR2 reads SMNVEV (reference sequence). CDR3 region: CASSLNGAPGGYTF. The CDR3 DNA reads TGTGCCAGCAGTTTGAACGGGGCCCCAGGTGGCTACACCTTC.

The chain uses TRBV29-1 and TRBJ2-5; D not certain. The CDR3 is 12 amino acids. Germline lookup yields CDR1 SQVTM and CDR2 ANQGSEA. The V end was cut by 4 bases, the J end by 5 bases, with 11 bases between. CDR3 amino acids: CSVVSTRETQYF. DNA of the CDR3: TGCAGCGTTGTTAGTACGAGGGAGACCCAGTACTTC.

This chain connects TRBV21-1 to TRBJ2-5; TRBD1 is the table's D call and was not checked against the DNA. TRBV21-1 is designated a pseudogene. The CDR3 covers 16 residues. The chain's CDR3 is CASSKGPGQGRQTQYF. The DNA for the CDR3 is TGTGCCAGCAGCAAAGGGCCGGGACAGGGGAGGCAGACCCAGTACTTC.

In regard to this clonotype: A much larger clone sits a single nucleotide away, making a read error possible. The genes are TRBV20-1 and TRBJ2-5; 8 positions match TRBD1. V lost 6 bases, J lost 11 bases, and 17 bases stayed unmatched. CDR1 DFQATT and CDR2 SNEGSKA come from the germline V gene (reference sequence). The CDR3 extends over 14 amino acids. CDR3 sequence reads: CSAADRGTYNEQYF. The CDR3, as DNA: TGCAGTGCCGCCGACAGGGGAACCTACAATGAGCAGTACTTC.

The chain carries TRBV7-9 and TRBJ2-7; D might be TRBD1 (7 bases). Deletions cut 11 bases from V and 7 bases from J, with 39 bases between. From germline, CDR1 is SEHNR and CDR2 FQNEAQ (reference sequence). This CDR3 comprises 19 residues. CDR3 residues: CACFPTTGIGTGQDNEQYF. CDR3 DNA sequence: TGTGCCTGCTTCCCTACGACAGGGATCGGGACTGGTCAAGACAATGAGCAGTACTTC.

The sample holds a few counts of this clonotype. The chain links TRBV6-2 or TRBV6-3 to TRBJ2-2, with D maybe TRBD2 (7 bases). Germline CDR1 reads MNHEY; CDR2 reads SVGEGT. The V end lost 2 bases, the J end lost 4 bases, and 14 bases lay between the germline ends. The length of the CDR3 is 16 residues. The CDR3 spells CASSYAGAGATGELFF. Written as DNA, the CDR3 is TGTGCCAGCAGTTACGCGGGCGCGGGGGCCACCGGGGAGCTGTTTTTT.

The chain employs TRBV30 and TRBJ2-1; 9 bases are a match to TRBD1. The germline CDR1 and CDR2 sequences are GTSNPN and SVGIG (reference sequence). Trimming cost V 0 bases and J 7 bases; bases outside gene matches: 4. There are 14 residues in the CDR3. This CDR3 is CAWSVGTGKNEQFF. The CDR3, as DNA: TGTGCCTGGAGTGTCGGGACAGGGAAAAATGAGCAGTTCTTC.

The DNA of the CDR3 is TGTGCCAGCAGCGAACAGAATCCTAACTATGGCTACACCTTC. This codes for CASSEQNPNYGYTF. The chain joins TRBV3-1 to TRBJ1-2; D gene ambiguous. The germline V gene has CDR1 LGHDT and CDR2 YNNKEL (reference sequence). The CDR3 is 14 amino acids. V lost 5 bases and J lost 0, with 10 bases in between.

This clonotype was counted many times. The chain combines TRBV12-3 or TRBV12-4 with TRBJ2-7, with a weak D call TRBD2 (7 bases). The CDR3 length is 13 residues. The V and J ends lost 6 bases and 8 bases respectively, with 17 bases between them. This chain's CDR3 is CASSLGGPNQQYF. In DNA form, the CDR3 reads TGTGCCAGCAGCCTGGGGGGGCCCAACCAGCAGTACTTC.

This chain uses TRBV2 with TRBJ1-6; D is unresolved. This CDR3 spans 13 amino acids. In germline, CDR1 is SNHLY, CDR2 FYNNEI. Trimming pared 8 bases from V and 13 bases from J, leaving 18 bases between. The CDR3 sequence: CASRIMEGWPLHF. DNA for the CDR3: TGTGCCAGCCGAATTATGGAGGGATGGCCCCTCCACTTT. Using reference TRBV2 and TRBJ1-6 for the parts outside the CDR3, the full variable domain is EPEVTQTPSHQVTQMGQEVILRCVPISNHLYFYWYRQILGQKVEFLVSFYNNEISEKSEIFDDQFSVERPDGSNFTLKIRSTKLEDSAMYFCASRIMEGWPLHFGNGTRLTVT.

The rearrangement uses TRBV28 and TRBJ2-3, with D possibly TRBD1 on 6 matching bases. Germline values: CDR1 MDHEN, CDR2 SYDVKM. There are 16 residues in the CDR3. V was shortened by 4 bases and J by 0 bases, with 14 bases between the two germline ends. The CDR3 DNA reads as TGTGCCAGCAGTTCAACTACAGGGTTTAGCACAGATACGCAGTATTTT. Protein product: CASSSTTGFSTDTQYF.

The gene calls are TRBV7-2 and TRBJ1-4; 7 positions match TRBD1. V trimming: 4 bases; J trimming: 7 bases; junction bases outside the gene matches: 6. The CDR3 has 14 amino acids. Germline values: CDR1 SGHTA, CDR2 FQGNSA. This chain's CDR3 is CASSSDRASEKLFF. In DNA form, the CDR3 reads TGTGCCAGCAGCTCTGACAGGGCAAGTGAAAAACTGTTTTTT.

The gene calls are TRBV24-1 and TRBJ1-2; no firm D call. V was pared by 4 bases and J by 7 bases, with 9 bases between. The CDR3 loop spans 12 amino acids. The germline CDR1 and CDR2 sequences are KGHDR and SFDVKD. CDR3 in DNA: TGTGCCACCAGTGACACCCCGGGTGGCTACACCTTC. This sequence encodes CATSDTPGGYTF.

The chain has TRBV20-1 and TRBJ2-5; 10 positions match TRBD2. CDR3 length equals 13 residues. The J segment lost 2 bases and the V segment lost 6 bases, leaving 3 bases of the junction unmatched. Germline V gene sequence: CDR1 DFQATT, CDR2 SNEGSKA (reference sequence). The CDR3 DNA reads as TGCAGTGCCCCACTAGCGGGACAAGAGACCCAGTACTTC. Its translation: CSAPLAGQETQYF.

This clonotype was counted once. The V call is TRBV6-6, the J call TRBJ1-2; the D is unclear. CDR3 length equals 13 residues. Trimming took off 2 bases at V and 4 bases at J, with 8 bases between the two ends. Germline-derived CDR1 and CDR2 are MNHNY and SVGAGI (reference sequence). The CDR3 region is CASSYTAGYGYTF. Written as DNA, the CDR3 is TGTGCCAGCAGTTACACAGCCGGCTATGGCTACACCTTC.

This clonotype showed up just once. This sequence joins TRBV15 and TRBJ2-3; TRBD2 agrees at 15 bases. V gave up 5 bases and J gave up 4 bases; unmatched junction bases: 7. The CDR3 is 17 amino acids. Germline CDR1 and CDR2: LNHNV and YYDKDF (reference sequence). The CDR3 protein is CATSSRGLAGGSDTQYF. The CDR3 DNA follows: TGTGCCACCAGCTCCCGCGGACTAGCGGGGGGGTCAGATACGCAGTATTTT. Full variable domain (remainder filled in from reference TRBV15 and TRBJ2-3): DAMVIQNPRYQVTQFGKPVTLSCSQTLNHNVMYWYQQKSSQAPKLLFHYYDKDFNNEADTPDNFQSRRPNTSFCFLDIRSPGLGDTAMYLCATSSRGLAGGSDTQYFGPGTRLTVL.

In regard to this clonotype: A much larger clone differs by one base, so this may be a read error. CDR3 nucleotide sequence: TGTGCCAGCAGCCCCCACGTGGGGGGAAAACTGTTTTTT. Translating it yields CASSPHVGGKLFF. The chain joins TRBV7-3 to TRBJ1-4; the D gene is possibly TRBD1 (5 bases). Germline CDR1 reads SGHTA; CDR2 reads FQGTGA. V gave up 5 bases and J gave up 10 bases, with 14 bases separating them. The CDR3 has 13 amino acids.

In its sample, this clonotype was seen a few times. One base away lies a much larger clone, so this may be a sequencing read error. V gene TRBV29-1 combines with J gene TRBJ2-5, with 10 positions matching TRBD1. J was trimmed by 11 bases and V by 6 bases; bases with no gene match: 15. The length of the CDR3 is 14 residues. The germline CDR1 and CDR2 sequences are SQVTM and ANQGSEA. The CDR3 DNA is TGCAGCGTCCGCCGGGACAGGGGATACAATGAGCAGTACTTC. Protein: CSVRRDRGYNEQYF.

This clonotype was seen repeatedly, ten times or more. V and J are TRBV2 and TRBJ2-1; D may be TRBD2 (5 bases). Germline CDR1 and CDR2: SNHLY and FYNNEI. This CDR3 has 15 residues. Trimming pared 4 bases from V and 10 bases from J, leaving 20 bases between. This chain's CDR3 is CASSVEARVPGEQFF. In nucleotides, the CDR3 is TGTGCCAGCAGTGTTGAGGCGAGGGTCCCGGGGGAGCAGTTCTTC.

This clonotype came up once. This sequence may be a read error, since a much larger clone differs from it by one base. The chain carries TRBV7-2 and TRBJ2-1; perhaps TRBD2 as D (5 bases). The CDR3 totals 13 residues. Deletions cut 4 bases from V and 6 bases from J, with 10 bases between. Germline values: CDR1 SGHTA, CDR2 FQGNSA. CDR3 sequence: CASSSGIPNEQFF. The DNA of the CDR3 is TGTGCCAGCAGCTCCGGGATACCCAATGAGCAGTTCTTC. The entire variable domain, with the rest obtained from reference TRBV7-2 and TRBJ2-1, is as follows: GAGVSQSPSNKVTEKGKDVELRCDPISGHTALYWYRQSLGQGLEFLIYFQGNSAPDKSGLPSDRFSAERTGGSVSTLTIQRTQQEDSAVYLCASSSGIPNEQFFGPGTRLTVL.

The chain links TRBV5-1 to TRBJ2-1; D is undetermined. Trimming took 4 bases from V and 3 from J, leaving 11 bases between them. This CDR3 contains 14 residues. Germline-derived CDR1 and CDR2 are SGHRS and YFSETQ. The CDR3 nucleotides are TGCGCCAGCAGCCTTGAGCTGAACTACAATGAGCAGTTCTTC. Protein: CASSLELNYNEQFF.

The DNA of the CDR3 is TGTGCCAGCAGCCAGAGCGGGAGGAGGATTCAGCCCCAGCATTTT. Encoded protein: CASSQSGRRIQPQHF. J is TRBJ1-5 and V is TRBV28; D gene ambiguous. V was trimmed by 6 bases and J by 6 bases, leaving 18 bases between them. Germline-derived CDR1 and CDR2 are MDHEN and SYDVKM. The CDR3 runs 15 residues.

The chain couples TRBV18 to TRBJ2-1; no reliable D call. V dropped 0 bases and J dropped 6 bases, with 6 bases sitting between them. Per the germline V gene, CDR1 is KGHSH and CDR2 is LQKENI. The CDR3 has 13 amino acids. The CDR3 loop reads CASSPPAANEQFF. CDR3 nucleotide sequence: TGTGCCAGCTCACCACCGGCTGCCAATGAGCAGTTCTTC. The full variable domain, with the rest looked up from reference TRBV18 and TRBJ2-1, is NAGVMQNPRHLVRRRGQEARLRCSPMKGHSHVYWYRQLPEEGLKFMVYLQKENIIDESGMPKERFSAEFPKEGPSILRIQQVVRGDSAAYFCASSPPAANEQFFGPGTRLTVL.

The chain has TRBV28 and TRBJ2-1; D not resolved. Germline CDR1 reads MDHEN; CDR2 reads SYDVKM. The ends were cut back, 7 bases at V and 8 bases at J, with 12 bases in the middle. CDR3 length: 12 amino acids. The CDR3 loop is CASKDFGYEQFF. DNA for the CDR3: TGTGCCAGCAAGGATTTCGGTTATGAGCAGTTCTTC. The full variable domain, rest sourced from reference TRBV28 and TRBJ2-1, is DVKVTQSSRYLVKRTGEKVFLECVQDMDHENMFWYRQDPGLGLRLIYFSYDVKMKEKGDIPEGYSVSREKKERFSLILESASTNQTSMYLCASKDFGYEQFFGPGTRLTVL.

This sequence joins TRBV15 and TRBJ2-2, with a weak D call TRBD1 (6 bases). V was clipped by 0 bases and J by 9 bases, with 17 bases between them. Germline values: CDR1 LNHNV, CDR2 YYDKDF (reference sequence). The CDR3 loop spans 16 amino acids. The CDR3 sequence is CATSRDQGRTARELFF. In nucleotides, the CDR3 is TGTGCCACCAGCAGAGATCAGGGAAGGACAGCCCGGGAGCTGTTTTTT.

This CDR3 reads CASSLEDLAVNEQFF. CDR3 sequence (DNA): TGTGCCAGCAGCTTAGAGGACCTAGCGGTCAATGAGCAGTTCTTC. The V gene is TRBV7-2, the J gene TRBJ2-1, with 7 bases matching TRBD2. This CDR3 is built from 15 residues. Germline CDR1 SGHTA, CDR2 FQGNSA. Germline trimming cut 1 base from V and 6 bases from J; bases unmatched to any gene: 6. Supplemented by reference TRBV7-2 and TRBJ2-1, the full variable domain reads GAGVSQSPSNKVTEKGKDVELRCDPISGHTALYWYRQSLGQGLEFLIYFQGNSAPDKSGLPSDRFSAERTGGSVSTLTIQRTQQEDSAVYLCASSLEDLAVNEQFFGPGTRLTVL.

This clonotype was seen only a few times. The chain couples TRBV2 to TRBJ1-6; tentatively, D is TRBD1 (5 bases). Trimming took off 6 bases at V and 3 bases at J, with 9 bases between the two ends. The CDR3 has 14 amino acids. Germline values: CDR1 SNHLY, CDR2 FYNNEI. CDR3 nucleotide sequence: TGTGCCAGCAGCACGACAGTCTATAATTCACCCCTCCACTTT. Translated, it gives CASSTTVYNSPLHF.

The V and J genes are TRBV7-2 and TRBJ1-2, with D perhaps TRBD1 (6 bases). The CDR3 is 17 residues long. CDR1 is SGHTA and CDR2 is FQGNSA in the germline V gene. V lost 5 bases to trimming and J lost 4 bases, with 23 bases between them. The CDR3 is CASSPSTQRQVVYGYTF. In DNA form, the CDR3 reads TGTGCCAGCAGCCCATCCACGCAGAGACAGGTCGTCTATGGCTACACCTTC.

J is TRBJ2-3 and V is TRBV20-1, with TRBD2 matching over 10 bases. V trimming: 3 bases; J trimming: 3 bases; junction bases outside the gene matches: 15. This CDR3 comprises 18 residues. Germline V lookup: CDR1 DFQATT, CDR2 SNEGSKA (reference sequence). DNA of the CDR3: TGCAGTGCTAGGACCCTCCCGTTTAGCGGGGGGTCGACAGATACGCAGTATTTT. Its translation: CSARTLPFSGGSTDTQYF.